A selection of T cell receptor beta chains follows, all from one sample in a study of preoperative IRX-2 immunotherapy in early breast cancer. Using immunoSEQ multiplex PCR, the repertoire was profiled, and TCRdb retains in-frame clones only, with some absent. The repertoire holds some 25,000 clones, 85% to 90% seen once, with approximately 9% in the top ten. Sequencing used tumor tissue, obtained after IRX-2 immunotherapy. These receptors all stem from a human donor with breast cancer. Each CDR3 is given with its conserved first and last residue. Each record gives: D gene, V gene, J gene, clone size, CDR3 protein, CDR3 DNA. The D gene is left open where the match is weak. The size field is filled for only some rows; it gives once, few, many or a size class.

-	TRBV23-1	TRBJ2-1	-	CASTQRDGSSYNEQFF	TGCGCCAGCACCCAAAGGGACGGTAGCTCCTACAATGAGCAGTTCTTC
TRBD1	TRBV6-1	TRBJ1-5	-	CASSKQGLQGQPQHF	TGTGCCAGCAGTAAACAGGGGCTACAGGGTCAGCCCCAGCATTTT
TRBD1	TRBV5-4	TRBJ1-2	-	CASSLSTGGYGYTF	TGTGCCAGCAGCTTGTCAACAGGGGGCTATGGCTACACCTTC
-	TRBV28	TRBJ1-3	-	CASSLTGNTIYF	TGTGCCAGCAGTCTAACCGGAAACACCATATATTTT
-	TRBV15	TRBJ2-7	-	CATSSLLGAIDEQYF	TGTGCCACCAGCAGTTTATTAGGGGCGATTGACGAGCAGTACTTC
-	TRBV5-1	TRBJ2-1	-	CASSLVSNEQFF	TGCGCCAGCAGCTTGGTTAGTAATGAGCAGTTCTTC
-	TRBV4-1	TRBJ1-2	-	CASSQSITGNYGYTF	TGCGCCAGCAGCCAATCTATAACAGGAAACTATGGCTACACCTTC
TRBD1	TRBV6-4	TRBJ1-2	-	CASSAGLWTGGLNGYTF	TGTGCCAGCAGTGCAGGACTTTGGACAGGGGGCTTGAATGGCTACACCTTC
TRBD2	TRBV7-2	TRBJ2-3	-	CASRPPGLAGADTQYF	TGTGCCAGCAGGCCGCCGGGACTAGCGGGAGCAGATACGCAGTATTTT
-	TRBV28	TRBJ2-1	-	CASTWEDRYNEQFF	TGTGCCAGCACTTGGGAGGATCGCTACAATGAGCAGTTCTTC
-	TRBV5-4	TRBJ2-7	-	CASSRQGGSYEQYF	TGTGCCAGCAGCCGGCAGGGGGGTAGCTACGAGCAGTACTTC
-	TRBV7-9	TRBJ2-7	-	CASSLAPNEQYF	TGTGCCAGCAGCTTAGCCCCGAACGAGCAGTACTTC
-	TRBV5-1	TRBJ2-3	-	CASAFAGPDTQYF	TGCGCCAGCGCGTTTGCTGGGCCAGATACGCAGTATTTT
-	TRBV6-5	TRBJ2-7	-	CASSTLSSYEQYF	TGTGCCAGCAGTACGCTAAGCTCCTACGAGCAGTACTTC
-	TRBV7-6	TRBJ1-5	-	CASSSQGIGQPQHF	TGTGCCAGCAGTTCTCAGGGTATTGGTCAGCCCCAGCATTTT
-	TRBV6-1	TRBJ2-5	-	CASKGSQETQYF	TGTGCCAGCAAGGGCAGTCAAGAGACCCAGTACTTC
TRBD2	TRBV11-3	TRBJ2-5	-	CASSIGGGNQETQYF	TGTGCCAGCAGCATCGGGGGGGGGAACCAAGAGACCCAGTACTTC
-	TRBV30	TRBJ1-2	-	CAWSPSRAREANYGYTF	TGTGCCTGGAGCCCAAGCAGAGCGAGAGAAGCTAACTATGGCTACACCTTC
-	TRBV6-1	TRBJ1-6	-	CASSEGGARNNSPLHF	TGTGCCAGCAGTGAAGGGGGGGCGCGTAATAATTCACCCCTCCACTTT
TRBD2	TRBV4-1	TRBJ2-7	-	CASSPDRTSGSYEQYF	TGCGCCAGCAGCCCAGACCGGACTAGCGGCTCCTACGAGCAGTACTTC
-	TRBV28	TRBJ2-3	-	CASSPPKLASTDTQYF	TGTGCCAGCAGTCCCCCGAAACTAGCAAGCACAGATACGCAGTATTTT
-	TRBV18	TRBJ2-3	-	CASSPLGDTQYF	TGTGCCAGCTCACCACTGGGAGATACGCAGTATTTT
-	TRBV28	TRBJ2-5	-	CASSRGQQRETQYF	TGTGCCAGCAGTAGAGGACAGCAACGGGAGACCCAGTACTTC
TRBD2	TRBV19	TRBJ2-1	once	CASSIPSGMGDNEQFF	TGTGCCAGTAGTATCCCTAGCGGGATGGGGGACAATGAGCAGTTCTTC
TRBD1	TRBV28	TRBJ1-6	-	CASSVGGLNSPLHF	TGTGCCAGCAGTGTAGGGGGCCTTAATTCACCCCTCCACTTT
-	TRBV7-6	TRBJ2-3	-	CASSLSAGSDTQYF	TGTGCCAGCAGCTTATCGGCGGGATCGGATACGCAGTATTTT
-	TRBV7-2	TRBJ1-1	-	CASSLTWRAEAFF	TGTGCCAGCAGCTTAACCTGGCGGGCTGAAGCTTTCTTT
TRBD2	TRBV7-6	TRBJ2-1	once	CASSPSSRGRAREQFF	TGTGCCAGCAGCCCTAGTTCGCGCGGGAGGGCCAGGGAGCAGTTCTTC
-	TRBV5-1	TRBJ2-7	once	CASSLGGDPSTLLYF	TGCGCCAGCAGTTTGGGCGGGGACCCGAGTACCCTCCTGTACTTC
-	TRBV6-1	TRBJ1-6	-	CASGGEGYNSPLHF	TGTGCCAGCGGGGGGGAGGGCTATAATTCACCCCTCCACTTT
TRBD1	TRBV5-4	TRBJ1-2	-	CASSWTGTFYGYTF	TGTGCCAGCAGTTGGACAGGAACTTTCTATGGCTACACCTTC
TRBD1	TRBV5-6	TRBJ1-3	-	CASSLQGVYGNTIYF	TGTGCCAGCAGCTTGCAGGGGGTATACGGAAACACCATATATTTT
-	TRBV2	TRBJ1-4	-	CASSLGNEKLFF	TGTGCCAGCAGTTTGGGGAATGAAAAACTGTTTTTT
TRBD1	TRBV29-1	TRBJ2-5	-	CSGYGTGGLETQYF	TGCAGCGGGTACGGGACAGGGGGATTGGAGACCCAGTACTTC
-	TRBV28	TRBJ1-1	-	CASSSPIGGALQGNTEAFF	TGTGCCAGCAGTTCCCCTATTGGGGGAGCCTTACAGGGGAACACTGAAGCTTTCTTT
-	TRBV11-2	TRBJ2-7	once	CASSLARVEQYF	TGTGCCAGCAGCTTAGCCAGGGTCGAGCAGTACTTC
-	TRBV7-8	TRBJ2-7	once	CASSSRLGGEQYF	TGTGCCAGCAGCTCTCGTTTGGGGGGCGAGCAGTACTTC
-	TRBV5-4	TRBJ2-7	-	CASSSWGITYEQYF	TGTGCCAGCAGCTCATGGGGTATTACCTACGAGCAGTACTTC
TRBD1	TRBV5-6	TRBJ2-7	-	CASSGGQAHEQYF	TGTGCCAGCAGCGGGGGACAGGCCCACGAGCAGTACTTC
-	TRBV5-6	TRBJ2-5	once	CASSFLTRTQETQYF	TGTGCCAGCAGCTTCCTGACGCGGACCCAAGAGACCCAGTACTTC
TRBD1	TRBV7-9	TRBJ1-6	-	CASSGQAGYNSPLHF	TGTGCCAGCAGCGGACAGGCGGGCTATAATTCACCCCTCCACTTT
-	TRBV10-2	TRBJ2-5	-	CASSEFDSREETQYF	TGCGCCAGCAGTGAGTTTGACAGCCGGGAAGAGACCCAGTACTTC
-	TRBV7-2	TRBJ1-2	-	CASRGGRSNYGYTF	TGTGCCAGCAGGGGGGGGCGCTCTAACTATGGCTACACCTTC
-	TRBV20-1	TRBJ2-1	-	CSAPVNNEQFF	TGCAGTGCCCCAGTAAACAATGAGCAGTTCTTC
-	TRBV18	TRBJ1-1	-	CASSADGLNTEAFF	TGTGCCAGCTCAGCGGACGGCCTGAACACTGAAGCTTTCTTT
-	TRBV30	TRBJ2-7	-	CAWSVVDYEQYF	TGTGCCTGGAGTGTAGTGGACTACGAGCAGTACTTC
-	TRBV6-4	TRBJ2-2	-	CASSSLMGGELFF	TGTGCCAGCAGTTCCCTTATGGGCGGGGAGCTGTTTTTT
TRBD2	TRBV5-1	TRBJ2-7	-	CASSLVGGGNYEQYF	TGCGCCAGCAGCTTGGTAGGCGGGGGGAATTACGAGCAGTACTTC
-	TRBV4-3	TRBJ1-3	-	CASSQDLQENTIYF	TGCGCCAGCAGCCAAGATCTGCAGGAAAACACCATATATTTT
TRBD2	TRBV6-1	TRBJ2-5	-	CASRPTGLAGGTQYF	TGTGCCAGCAGACCAACGGGACTAGCGGGAGGGACCCAGTACTTC
-	TRBV27	TRBJ1-5	-	CASSLRQGEDQPQHF	TGTGCCAGCAGTTTACGGCAGGGAGAGGATCAGCCCCAGCATTTT
-	TRBV29-1	TRBJ2-7	few	CSVEQGSYEQYF	TGCAGCGTTGAGCAGGGCTCCTACGAGCAGTACTTC
-	TRBV4-3	TRBJ2-7	-	CASSQGIGSFSYEQYF	TGCGCCAGCAGCCAAGGAATAGGAAGTTTCTCCTACGAGCAGTACTTC
-	TRBV2	TRBJ2-2	once	CASSPQRRELFF	TGTGCCAGCAGTCCCCAACGCCGGGAGCTGTTTTTT
-	TRBV7-6	TRBJ1-1	-	CASSPTLGGRGPEAFF	TGTGCCAGCAGCCCGACCCTTGGGGGGCGCGGGCCTGAAGCTTTCTTT
-	TRBV6-1	TRBJ1-5	-	CASSETRQAINQPQHF	TGTGCCAGCAGTGAGACCAGACAGGCGATTAATCAGCCCCAGCATTTT
-	TRBV14	TRBJ2-1	-	CASSTRANNEQFF	TGTGCCAGCAGTACGAGGGCGAACAATGAGCAGTTCTTC
TRBD1	TRBV11-3	TRBJ1-1	-	CASSFGGTGKNTEAFF	TGTGCCAGCAGCTTCGGGGGGACAGGGAAGAACACTGAAGCTTTCTTT
TRBD1	TRBV9	TRBJ1-2	-	CASSAGDRATTNYGYTF	TGTGCCAGCAGCGCAGGCGACAGGGCGACGACTAACTATGGCTACACCTTC